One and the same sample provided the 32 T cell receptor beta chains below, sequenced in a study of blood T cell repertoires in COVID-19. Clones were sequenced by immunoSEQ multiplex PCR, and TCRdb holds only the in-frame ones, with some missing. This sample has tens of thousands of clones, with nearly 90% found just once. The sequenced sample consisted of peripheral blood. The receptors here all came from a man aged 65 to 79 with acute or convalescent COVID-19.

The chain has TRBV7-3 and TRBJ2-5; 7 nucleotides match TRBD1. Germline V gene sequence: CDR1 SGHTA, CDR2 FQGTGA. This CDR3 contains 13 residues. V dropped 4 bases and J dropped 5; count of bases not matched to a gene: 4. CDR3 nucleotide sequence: TGTGCCAGCAGCTATCGACAGGGTGAGACCCAGTACTTC. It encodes CASSYRQGETQYF.

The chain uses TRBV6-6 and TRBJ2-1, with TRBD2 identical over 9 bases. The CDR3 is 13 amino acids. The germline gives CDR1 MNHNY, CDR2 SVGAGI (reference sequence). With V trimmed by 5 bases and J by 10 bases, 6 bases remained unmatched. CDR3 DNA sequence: TGTGCCAGCAGTCACGATCTAGCGGGGGAGCAGTTCTTC. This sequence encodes CASSHDLAGEQFF.

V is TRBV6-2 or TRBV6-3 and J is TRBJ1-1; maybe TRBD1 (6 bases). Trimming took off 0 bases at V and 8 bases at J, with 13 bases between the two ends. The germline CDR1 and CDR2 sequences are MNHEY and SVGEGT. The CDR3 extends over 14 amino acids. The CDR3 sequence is CASSYSTGQIEAFF. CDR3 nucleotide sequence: TGTGCCAGCAGTTACTCCACCGGACAGATCGAAGCTTTCTTT.

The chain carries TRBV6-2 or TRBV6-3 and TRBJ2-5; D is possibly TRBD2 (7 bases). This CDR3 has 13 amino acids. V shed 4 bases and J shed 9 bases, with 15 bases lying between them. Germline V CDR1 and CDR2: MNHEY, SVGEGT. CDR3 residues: CASSFLKGGAQYF. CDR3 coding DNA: TGTGCCAGCAGTTTCCTAAAGGGGGGGGCCCAGTACTTC.

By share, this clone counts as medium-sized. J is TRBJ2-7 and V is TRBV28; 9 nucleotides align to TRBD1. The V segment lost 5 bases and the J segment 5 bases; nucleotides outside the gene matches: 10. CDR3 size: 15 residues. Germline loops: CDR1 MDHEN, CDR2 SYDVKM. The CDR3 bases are TGTGCCAGCAGTCAAAGGGGGACAGGGTTCCACGAGCAGTACTTC. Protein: CASSQRGTGFHEQYF.

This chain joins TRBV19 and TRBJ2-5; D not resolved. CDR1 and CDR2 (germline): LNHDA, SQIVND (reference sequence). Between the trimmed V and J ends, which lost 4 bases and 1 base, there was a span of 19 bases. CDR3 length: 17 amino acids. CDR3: CASSTSSTPFSQETQYF. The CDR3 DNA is TGTGCCAGTAGTACCTCGTCGACTCCTTTTTCCCAAGAGACCCAGTACTTC.

The CDR3 DNA sequence: TGCGCCAGCAGCTTTGGACTAGCGGGGTTACTCTCCGATACGCAGTATTTT. It is translated as CASSFGLAGLLSDTQYF. The genes are TRBV5-1 and TRBJ2-3, with 12 bases fitting TRBD2. Germline V gene lookup returns CDR1 SGHRS and CDR2 YFSETQ. The CDR3 covers 17 residues. The V gene end was trimmed by 2 bases and the J gene end by 6 bases; junction bases not matched to a gene: 10.

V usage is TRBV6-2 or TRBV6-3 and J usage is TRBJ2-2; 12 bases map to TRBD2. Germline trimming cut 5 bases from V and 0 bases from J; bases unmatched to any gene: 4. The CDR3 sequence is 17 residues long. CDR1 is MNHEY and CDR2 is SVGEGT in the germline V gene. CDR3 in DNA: TGTGCCAGCAGTCGGACTAGCGGGGACGCGAACACCGGGGAGCTGTTTTTT. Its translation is CASSRTSGDANTGELFF.

CDR3 sequence reads: CATHAAGTGEGEQFF. The CDR3, as DNA: TGTGCCACTCACGCCGCCGGGACAGGGGAGGGTGAGCAGTTCTTC. This chain joins TRBV6-5 and TRBJ2-1, with 10 bases aligning to TRBD1. Trimming removed 10 bases from V and 9 bases from J; junction bases left unmatched: 15. CDR3 length equals 15 residues. Per the germline V gene, CDR1 is MNHEY and CDR2 is SVGAGI.

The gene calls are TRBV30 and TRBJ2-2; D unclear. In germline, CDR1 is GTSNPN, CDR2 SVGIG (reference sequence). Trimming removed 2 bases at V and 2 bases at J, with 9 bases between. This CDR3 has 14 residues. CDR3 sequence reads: CAWSLGLNTGELFF. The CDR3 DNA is TGTGCCTGGAGTCTAGGCTTAAACACCGGGGAGCTGTTTTTT.

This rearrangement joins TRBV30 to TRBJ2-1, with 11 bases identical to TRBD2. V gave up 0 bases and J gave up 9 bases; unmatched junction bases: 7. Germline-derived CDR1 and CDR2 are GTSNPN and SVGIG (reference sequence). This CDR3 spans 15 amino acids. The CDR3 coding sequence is TGTGCCTGGAGTGTACGGCTAGCGGGGGGTGGTGAGCAGTTCTTC. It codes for CAWSVRLAGGGEQFF.

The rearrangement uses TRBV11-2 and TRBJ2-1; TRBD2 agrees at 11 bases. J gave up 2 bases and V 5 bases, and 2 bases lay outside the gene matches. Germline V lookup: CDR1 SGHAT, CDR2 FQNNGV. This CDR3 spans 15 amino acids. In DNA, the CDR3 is TGTGCCAGCAGCCCACTAGCGGGGGCCTACAATGAGCAGTTCTTC. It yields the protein CASSPLAGAYNEQFF.

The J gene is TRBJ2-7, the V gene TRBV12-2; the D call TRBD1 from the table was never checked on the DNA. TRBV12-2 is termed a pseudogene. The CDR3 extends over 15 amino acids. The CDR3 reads CASRLILDSSYEQYF. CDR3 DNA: TGTGCAAGTCGCTTGATACTGGACAGCTCCTACGAGCAGTACTTC.

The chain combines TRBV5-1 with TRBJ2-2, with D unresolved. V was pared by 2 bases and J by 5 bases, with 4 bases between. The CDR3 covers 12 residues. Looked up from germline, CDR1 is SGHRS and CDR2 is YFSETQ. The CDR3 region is CASSLQTGELFF. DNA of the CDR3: TGCGCCAGCAGCTTACAGACCGGGGAGCTGTTTTTT.

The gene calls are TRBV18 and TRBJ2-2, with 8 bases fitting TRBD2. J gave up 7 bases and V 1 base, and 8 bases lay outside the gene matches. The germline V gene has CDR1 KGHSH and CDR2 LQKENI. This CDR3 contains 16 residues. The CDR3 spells CASSPRGGGLGGELFF. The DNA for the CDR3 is TGTGCCAGCTCACCACGAGGCGGGGGGCTCGGCGGGGAGCTGTTTTTT.

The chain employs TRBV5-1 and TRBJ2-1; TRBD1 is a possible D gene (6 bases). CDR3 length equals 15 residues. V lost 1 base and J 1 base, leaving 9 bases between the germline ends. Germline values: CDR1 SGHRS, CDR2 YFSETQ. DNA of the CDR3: TGCGCCAGCAGCTTGTTGGACAGATCCTACAATGAGCAGTTCTTC. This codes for CASSLLDRSYNEQFF.

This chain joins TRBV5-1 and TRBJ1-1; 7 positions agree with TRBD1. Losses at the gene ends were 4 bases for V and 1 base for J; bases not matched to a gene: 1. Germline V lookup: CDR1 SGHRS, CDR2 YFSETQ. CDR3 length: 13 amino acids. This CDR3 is CASSRTGNTEAFF. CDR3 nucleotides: TGCGCCAGCAGCCGGACAGGGAACACTGAAGCTTTCTTT.

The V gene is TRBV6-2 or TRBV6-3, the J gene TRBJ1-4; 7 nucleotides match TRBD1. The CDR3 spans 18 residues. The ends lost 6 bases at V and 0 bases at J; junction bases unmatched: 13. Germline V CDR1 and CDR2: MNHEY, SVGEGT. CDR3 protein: CASSLPDREKATNEKLFF. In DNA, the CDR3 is TGTGCCAGCAGCTTACCCGACAGGGAGAAGGCAACTAATGAAAAACTGTTTTTT.

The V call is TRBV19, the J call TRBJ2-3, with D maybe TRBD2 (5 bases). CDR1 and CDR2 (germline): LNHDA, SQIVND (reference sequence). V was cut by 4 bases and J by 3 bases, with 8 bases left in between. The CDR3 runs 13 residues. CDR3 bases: TGTGCCAGTAGTACCACTAGTACAGATACGCAGTATTTT. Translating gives CASSTTSTDTQYF.

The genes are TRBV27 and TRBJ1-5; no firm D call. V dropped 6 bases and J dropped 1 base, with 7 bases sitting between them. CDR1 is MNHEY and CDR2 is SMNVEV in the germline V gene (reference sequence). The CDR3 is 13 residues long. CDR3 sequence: CASSLGSNQPQHF. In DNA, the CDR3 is TGTGCCAGCAGCCTCGGGAGCAATCAGCCCCAGCATTTT.

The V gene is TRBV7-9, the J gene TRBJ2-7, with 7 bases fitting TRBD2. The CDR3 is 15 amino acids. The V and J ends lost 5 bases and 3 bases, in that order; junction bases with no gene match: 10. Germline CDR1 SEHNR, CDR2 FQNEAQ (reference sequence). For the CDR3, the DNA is TGTGCCAGCAGCCCTGGGGAGGGTTCATACTACGAGCAGTACTTC. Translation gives CASSPGEGSYYEQYF.

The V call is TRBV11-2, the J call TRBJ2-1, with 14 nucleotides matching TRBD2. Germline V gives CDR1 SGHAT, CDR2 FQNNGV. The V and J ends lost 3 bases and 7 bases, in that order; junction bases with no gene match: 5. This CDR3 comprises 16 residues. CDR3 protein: CASSFGTSGGNNEQFF. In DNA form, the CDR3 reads TGTGCCAGCAGCTTTGGGACTAGCGGGGGTAATAATGAGCAGTTCTTC.

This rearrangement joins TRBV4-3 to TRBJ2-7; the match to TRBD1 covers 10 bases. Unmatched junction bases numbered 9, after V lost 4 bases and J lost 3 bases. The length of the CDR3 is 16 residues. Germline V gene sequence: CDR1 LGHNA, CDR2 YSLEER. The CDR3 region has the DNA TGCGCCAGCAGCCCCGGAGCGACAGGGGGCAACTACGAGCAGTACTTC. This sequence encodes CASSPGATGGNYEQYF.

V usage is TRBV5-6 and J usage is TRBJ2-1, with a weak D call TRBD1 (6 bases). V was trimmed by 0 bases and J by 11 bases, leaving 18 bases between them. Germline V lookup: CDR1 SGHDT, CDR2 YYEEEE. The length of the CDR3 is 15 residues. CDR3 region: CASSLELQGSPQQFF. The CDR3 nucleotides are TGTGCCAGCAGCTTGGAATTACAGGGATCACCCCAGCAGTTCTTC.

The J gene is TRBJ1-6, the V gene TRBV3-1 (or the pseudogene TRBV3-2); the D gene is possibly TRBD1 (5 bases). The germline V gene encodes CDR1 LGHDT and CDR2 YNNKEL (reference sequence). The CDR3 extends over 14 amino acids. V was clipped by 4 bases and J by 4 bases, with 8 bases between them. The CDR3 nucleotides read TGTGCCAGCAGCCCTCCAGGGTATAATTCACCCCTCCACTTT. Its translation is CASSPPGYNSPLHF.

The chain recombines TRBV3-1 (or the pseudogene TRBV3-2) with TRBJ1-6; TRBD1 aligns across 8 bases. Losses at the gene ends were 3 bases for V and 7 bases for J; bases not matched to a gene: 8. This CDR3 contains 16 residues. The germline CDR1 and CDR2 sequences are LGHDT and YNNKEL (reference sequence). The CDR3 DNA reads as TGTGCCAGCAGCCATTTGTCAGGGGGCGAAAATTCACCCCTCCACTTT. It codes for CASSHLSGGENSPLHF.

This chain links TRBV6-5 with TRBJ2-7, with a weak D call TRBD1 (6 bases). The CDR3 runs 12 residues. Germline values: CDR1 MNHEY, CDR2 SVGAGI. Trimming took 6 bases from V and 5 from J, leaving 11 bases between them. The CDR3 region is CASRGAGNEQYF. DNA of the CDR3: TGTGCCAGCAGGGGGGCAGGGAACGAGCAGTACTTC.

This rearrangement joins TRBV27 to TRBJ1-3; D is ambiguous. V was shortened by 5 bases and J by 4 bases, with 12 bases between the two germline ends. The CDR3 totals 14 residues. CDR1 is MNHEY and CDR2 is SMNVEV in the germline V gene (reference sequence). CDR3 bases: TGTGCCAGCAGTCCAATAGCTCGGGGAAACACCATATATTTT. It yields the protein CASSPIARGNTIYF.

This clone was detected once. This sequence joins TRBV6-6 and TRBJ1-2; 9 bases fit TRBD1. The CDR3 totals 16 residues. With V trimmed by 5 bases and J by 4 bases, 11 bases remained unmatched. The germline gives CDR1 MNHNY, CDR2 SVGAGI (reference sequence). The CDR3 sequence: CASSPNRDRDLYGYTF. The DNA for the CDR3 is TGTGCCAGCAGTCCGAACCGGGACAGGGACCTCTATGGCTACACCTTC.

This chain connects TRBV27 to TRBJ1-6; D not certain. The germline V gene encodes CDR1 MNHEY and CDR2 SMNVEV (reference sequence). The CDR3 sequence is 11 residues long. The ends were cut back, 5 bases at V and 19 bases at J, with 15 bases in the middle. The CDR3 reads CASSRNSGVHF. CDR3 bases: TGTGCCAGCAGTAGGAACAGCGGCGTGCACTTT.

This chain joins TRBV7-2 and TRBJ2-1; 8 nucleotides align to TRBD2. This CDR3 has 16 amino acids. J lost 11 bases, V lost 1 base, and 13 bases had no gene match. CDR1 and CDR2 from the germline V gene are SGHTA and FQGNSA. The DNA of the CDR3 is TGTGCCAGCAGCTTAGAGGGCGGACTAGCCTCCGGGCAGCAGTTCTTC. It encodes CASSLEGGLASGQQFF.

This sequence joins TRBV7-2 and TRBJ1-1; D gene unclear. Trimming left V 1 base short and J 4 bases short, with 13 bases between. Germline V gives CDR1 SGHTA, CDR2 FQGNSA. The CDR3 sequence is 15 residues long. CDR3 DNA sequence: TGTGCCAGCAGCTTAGTTCCTCGGGGTATCACTGAAGCTTTCTTT. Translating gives CASSLVPRGITEAFF.